There are many counts of the clone carrying this TCR beta chain. Germline V gene sequence: CDR1 SGHRS, CDR2 YFSETQ. CDR3 length equals 13 residues. V was trimmed by 0 bases and J by 7 bases, leaving 11 bases between them. TCRdb analysed the RT-PCR reads with MiXCR anew, one entry per CDR3 protein. The data contain about 680,000 distinct CDR3 sequences, approximately 15% of them singletons. The chain uses TRBV5-1 and TRBJ2-7; D is possibly TRBD2 (6 bases). The sample was memory CD4+ T cells from blood. The source of this sequence is a female donor in good health, serving as a healthy control. The CDR3 nucleotides are TGCGCCAGCAGCTTGGTGGCCGGAGGGGAGCAGTACTTC. Translated, it gives CASSLVAGGEQYF.